This T cell receptor (beta chain) was retrieved from a study of somatic mutations in cytotoxic T cells in rheumatoid arthritis (dated by TCRdb to the late 2010s). Broadly, across the study: Sorted V beta1+ cells also underwent TCRB sequencing, and some V beta antibody-stained T-cell populations were flow-sorted at nearly 100% purity on a FACSAria II or Sony SH800. The median ages of the patient and control groups were essentially identical. A total of 65 rheumatoid arthritis patients and more than 15 healthy controls underwent TCRB deep sequencing. The study asked whether expanded CD8+ T-cell clones in newly diagnosed, untreated rheumatoid arthritis carry somatic mutations, and used TCRB deep sequencing to characterize clonality.

From a lookup of the germline V gene (reference sequence), CDR1 and CDR2 are GTSNPN and SVGIG. The trim is 8 bases for V and 6 bases for J, with a gap of 13 bases between the germline ends. The cysteine opens and the phenylalanine closes a CDR3 of 11 amino acids. Only the CDR3 portion is preserved as DNA: 33 bases, with reading frame beginning at the first base. The approximately 22 healthy controls were blood donors whose buffy coats were used; they had a median age of about 51 years (range roughly 21-75), and over 50% were female. Positive magnetic bead selection on an AutoMACS was used to isolate CD4+ and CD8+ cells, with flow cytometry used to check purity. Peripheral blood mononuclear cells were obtained using density gradient separation with Ficoll-Paque PLUS. DNA was extracted from CD4-enriched, CD8-enriched or PBMC samples with Nucleospin Tissue or Tissue XS kits and quantified with a Qubit 2.0 fluorometer.

For this clone: This receptor's antigen is unknown. No base qualities exist here, and no much larger clone lies one base off it.

Summary of the overall study and its limitations: An increase of CD8+ clonality with age was seen in patients (Spearman r=0.49) but not in healthy controls. No adjustment for multiple comparisons was made for the slight TRBV07 underrepresentation in patients. In about an eighth of the roughly 65 patients, more than 20% of CD8+ cells belonged to the largest CD8+ clone, while several identical CD8+ TCRB sequences were shared between blood and synovial fluid. CD8+ T-cell clonality in rheumatoid arthritis patients was not significantly different from that in age-matched healthy controls. Viral specificity could not be ruled out by absence from virus-specific databases, and the antigen targets of the expanded CD8+ clones remained unknown.

The immunoSEQ assay was applied to genomic DNA for TCRB CDR3 sequencing. From the authors' description of their analysis: Analyses were restricted to productive TCRB rearrangements. Clonality was calculated as a Shannon entropy-based productive clonality index, and a clone was defined by a unique TCRB CDR3 sequence. Repertoire overlap for a pair of samples was computed from each clone's template counts relative to total templates per sample. V-gene usage from TCRB sequencing and V-gene usage measured by flow cytometry were correlated (Spearman r of 0.61). TCRdb took over this immuneACCESS table, retaining in-frame rearrangements with V and J assigned. Such tables are incomplete; in checked studies, under half of the missing clones stem from an unresolved V gene, and the remainder is unexplained. That table is the source of V, J and clone size, and D and trimming were worked out from the DNA. The sample table records more than 15,000 clones; about 73% of these occur just once. About a fifth of the sample belongs to the ten largest clones.

In this chain, TRBV30 is recombined with TRBJ1-2, with no D gene named confidently. Sequenced: CD8+ T cells sorted from blood. This TCR was sampled from a woman in her sixties in good health. Here is the DNA: TGTGCCCTGGTTCGTAAGGATGGCTACACCTTC. It specifies CALVRKDGYTF.